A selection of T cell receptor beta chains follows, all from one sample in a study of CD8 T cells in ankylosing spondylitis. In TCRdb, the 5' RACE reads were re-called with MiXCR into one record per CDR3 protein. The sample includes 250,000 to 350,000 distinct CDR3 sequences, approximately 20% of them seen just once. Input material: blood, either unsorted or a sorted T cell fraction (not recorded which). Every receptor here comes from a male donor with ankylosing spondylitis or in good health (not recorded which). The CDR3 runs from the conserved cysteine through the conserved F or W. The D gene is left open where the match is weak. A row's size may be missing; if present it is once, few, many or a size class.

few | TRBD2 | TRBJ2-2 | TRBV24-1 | CATSGGLAVNTGELFF | TGTGCCACCAGTGGGGGACTAGCGGTCAACACCGGGGAGCTGTTTTTT
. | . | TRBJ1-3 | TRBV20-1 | CSARVGGSGNTIYF | TGCAGTGCTAGAGTAGGCGGCTCTGGAAACACCATATATTTT
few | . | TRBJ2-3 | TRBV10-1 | CASSPTPSGTDTQYF | TGCGCCAGCAGTCCTACCCCGAGTGGCACAGATACGCAGTATTTT
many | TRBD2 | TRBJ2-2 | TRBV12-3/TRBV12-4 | CASSLDPTFIQSGSAGELFF | TGTGCCAGCAGTTTAGACCCCACTTTTATCCAGAGCGGGAGCGCCGGGGAGCTGTTTTTT
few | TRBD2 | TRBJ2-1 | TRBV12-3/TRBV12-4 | CASNLAGGPSNEQFF | TGTGCCAGCAACCTAGCGGGGGGGCCTAGCAATGAGCAGTTCTTC
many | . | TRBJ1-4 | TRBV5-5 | CASSLRSTNEKLFF | TGTGCCAGCAGCTTGAGGTCAACTAATGAAAAACTGTTTTTT
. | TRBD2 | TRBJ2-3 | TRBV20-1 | CNIPTSLGDTQYF | TGCAATATACCGACTAGCTTAGGGGATACGCAGTATTTT
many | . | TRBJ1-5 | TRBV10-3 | CAIRGDEGGHNQPQHF | TGTGCCATCAGAGGGGACGAAGGGGGACACAATCAGCCCCAGCATTTT
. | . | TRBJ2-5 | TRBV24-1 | CATSDRQIQETQYF | TGTGCCACCAGTGATCGACAGATACAAGAGACCCAGTACTTC
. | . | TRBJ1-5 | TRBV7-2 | CASSTTGSPQHF | TGTGCCAGCAGCACAACAGGGAGCCCCCAGCATTTT
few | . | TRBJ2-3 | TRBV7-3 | CASSPLSGTDTQYF | TGTGCCAGCAGCCCGCTGTCGGGCACAGATACGCAGTATTTT
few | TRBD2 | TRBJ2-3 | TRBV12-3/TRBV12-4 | CASKSFGLAASTDTQYF | TGTGCCAGCAAAAGTTTCGGACTAGCGGCTAGCACAGATACGCAGTATTTT
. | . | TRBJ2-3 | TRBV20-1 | CSAAGGTTDTQYF | TGCAGTGCCGCAGGGGGGACCACAGATACGCAGTATTTT
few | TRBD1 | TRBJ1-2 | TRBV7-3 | CASSSSTGDYGYTF | TGTGCCAGCAGCTCGTCGACAGGGGACTATGGCTACACCTTC
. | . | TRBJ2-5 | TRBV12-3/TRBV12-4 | CASSLVGEKETQYF | TGTGCCAGCAGTTTAGTGGGGGAAAAGGAGACCCAGTACTTC
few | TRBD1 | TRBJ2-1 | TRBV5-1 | CASSFDRAEQFF | TGCGCCAGCAGCTTCGACAGGGCTGAGCAGTTCTTC
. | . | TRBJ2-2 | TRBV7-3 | CASSLLAGTNTGELFF | TGTGCCAGCAGCTTACTAGCAGGGACGAACACCGGGGAGCTGTTTTTT
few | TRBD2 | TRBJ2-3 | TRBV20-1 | CSARTSGGSDTQYF | TGCAGTGCTCGGACTAGCGGGGGTTCGGATACGCAGTATTTT
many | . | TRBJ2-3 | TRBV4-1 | CASSQGADRITDTQYF | TGCGCCAGCAGCCAAGGAGCGGACCGCATCACAGATACGCAGTATTTT
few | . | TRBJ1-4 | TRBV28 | CASSLPRDTSEKLFF | TGTGCCAGCAGTTTACCCCGGGACACAAGTGAAAAACTGTTTTTT
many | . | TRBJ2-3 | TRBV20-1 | CSASADTQGWADTQYF | TGCAGTGCTAGCGCCGACACGCAGGGCTGGGCAGATACGCAGTATTTT
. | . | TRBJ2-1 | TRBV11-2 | CASSLEGFGSTHNEQFF | TGTGCCAGCAGCTTAGAAGGATTCGGGTCCACACACAATGAGCAGTTCTTC
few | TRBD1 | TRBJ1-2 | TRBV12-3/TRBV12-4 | CASRDRGRNGYTF | TGTGCCAGCAGGGACAGGGGGCGCAATGGCTACACCTTC
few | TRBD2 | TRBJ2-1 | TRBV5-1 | CASSLEKLAGVFNEQFF | TGCGCCAGCAGCCTAGAAAAACTAGCGGGAGTTTTCAATGAGCAGTTCTTC
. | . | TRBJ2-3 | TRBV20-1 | CSARQGHTQYF | TGCAGTGCTAGACAGGGCCATACGCAGTATTTT
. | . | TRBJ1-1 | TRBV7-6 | CASSSRTEFLEAFF | TGTGCCAGCAGCTCAAGGACGGAGTTTTTGGAAGCTTTCTTT
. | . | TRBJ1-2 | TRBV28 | CASSFGAGNYGYTF | TGTGCCAGCAGTTTCGGGGCAGGGAACTATGGCTACACCTTC